This is a list of T cell receptor beta chains from one sample in a study of early T cells in non-severe SARS-CoV-2 infection. TCRdb reanalysed the 5' RACE reads using MiXCR and keeps one entry per CDR3 protein. The data contain 25,000 to 30,000 distinct CDR3 sequences, around 6% of them seen just once; the ten biggest clones take up approximately 35%. The sample consisted of whole blood, taken at baseline. Every receptor here comes from an adult who was a healthcare worker with PCR-confirmed SARS-CoV-2 infection or an uninfected control (not recorded which). The CDR3 runs from the conserved cysteine through the conserved F or W. A D gene is named only where the DNA matches it firmly. Clone size appears in some rows only: once, few, many, or a class for an expanded clone.

clone size | J gene | CDR3 length | V gene | D gene | CDR3 protein | CDR3 DNA
NA | TRBJ1-6 | 15 | TRBV5-1 | TRBD1 | CASSGRTGRDSPLHF | TGCGCCAGCAGCGGGAGGACAGGGAGGGATTCACCCCTCCACTTT
many | TRBJ2-2 | 14 | TRBV24-1 | NA | CATRPSQGHGELFF | TGTGCCACCAGGCCCTCACAGGGACACGGGGAGCTGTTTTTT
many | TRBJ2-1 | 16 | TRBV5-5 | TRBD2 | CASSLVGTSEVNEQFF | TGTGCCAGCAGCTTGGTCGGGACTAGCGAGGTCAATGAGCAGTTCTTC
many | TRBJ1-3 | 14 | TRBV19 | NA | CASSILSSGNTIYF | TGTGCCAGTAGTATATTGAGCTCTGGAAACACCATATATTTT
many | TRBJ2-7 | 14 | TRBV7-9 | NA | CASSGQILPYEQYF | TGTGCCAGCAGTGGACAGATTCTACCCTACGAGCAGTACTTC
many | TRBJ2-1 | 16 | TRBV11-3 | NA | CASSTRDQGTYNEQFF | TGTGCCAGCAGCACCCGGGACCAGGGGACCTACAATGAGCAGTTCTTC
many | TRBJ2-1 | 12 | TRBV4-1 | NA | CASSQLWNEQFF | TGCGCCAGCAGCCAATTATGGAATGAGCAGTTCTTC
many | TRBJ2-6 | 16 | TRBV9 | NA | CASSAQQSSGANVLTF | TGTGCCAGCAGCGCCCAACAGTCCTCTGGGGCCAACGTCCTGACTTTC
many | TRBJ1-2 | 14 | TRBV7-9 | NA | CASSTGQVGYGYTF | TGTGCCAGCAGCACAGGGCAGGTTGGCTATGGCTACACCTTC
many | TRBJ2-1 | 14 | TRBV12-3/TRBV12-4 | TRBD2 | CASSLAGGKNEQFF | TGTGCCAGCAGCTTAGCGGGGGGGAAAAATGAGCAGTTCTTC
many | TRBJ2-3 | 17 | TRBV5-4 | TRBD2 | CASSPAGLAGYTDTQYF | TGTGCCAGCAGCCCTGCTGGACTAGCGGGATACACAGATACGCAGTATTTT
NA | TRBJ2-7 | 13 | TRBV10-3 | NA | CAISESPGREQYF | TGTGCCATCAGTGAGTCTCCCGGGCGTGAGCAGTACTTC
few | TRBJ2-1 | 13 | TRBV30 | NA | CAWSSGLAPEQFF | TGTGCCTGGAGCTCGGGCCTCGCCCCTGAGCAGTTCTTC
many | TRBJ2-7 | 13 | TRBV10-3 | NA | CAISEARRYEQYF | TGTGCCATCAGTGAGGCCCGGAGGTACGAGCAGTACTTC
many | TRBJ2-5 | 13 | TRBV7-9 | TRBD2 | CASVRGLRETQYF | TGTGCCAGCGTGCGGGGGTTAAGAGAGACCCAGTACTTC
many | TRBJ2-3 | 14 | TRBV7-2 | TRBD2 | CASSSTSSWDTQYF | TGTGCCAGCAGCTCGACTAGCAGTTGGGATACGCAGTATTTT
NA | TRBJ2-7 | 11 | TRBV10-3 | NA | CAMASTYEQYF | TGTGCCATGGCCAGTACCTACGAGCAGTACTTC
many | TRBJ1-5 | 14 | TRBV2 | TRBD1 | CASSGDRAFDPQHF | TGTGCCAGCAGTGGGGACAGGGCTTTCGATCCCCAGCATTTT
many | TRBJ2-7 | 12 | TRBV12-3/TRBV12-4 | NA | CASSLIRGEQYF | TGTGCCAGCAGCCTGATTAGGGGGGAGCAGTACTTC
many | TRBJ2-5 | 17 | TRBV20-1 | NA | CSARAYDSVGEEETQYF | TGCAGTGCTAGGGCGTACGATTCTGTCGGGGAGGAAGAGACCCAGTACTTC
NA | TRBJ2-1 | 14 | TRBV6-5 | NA | CASSWISGPNEQLF | TGTGCCAGCAGTTGGATTAGCGGTCCTAATGAGCAGCTCTTC
few | TRBJ1-4 | 15 | TRBV20-1 | NA | CSARLTKGSNEKLFF | TGCAGTGCTAGATTAACGAAGGGGTCTAATGAAAAACTGTTTTTT
NA | TRBJ2-1 | 15 | TRBV5-8 | NA | CASSLALQTYNEQFF | TGTGCCAGCAGCTTGGCTTTACAAACCTACAATGAGCAGTTCTTC
many | TRBJ2-7 | 16 | TRBV5-5 | NA | CASSLSRAGSSYEQYF | TGTGCCAGCAGCTTGTCGAGGGCGGGCAGCTCCTACGAGCAGTACTTC
many | TRBJ1-6 | 12 | TRBV20-1 | TRBD1 | CSATGQHSPLHF | TGCAGTGCTACGGGACAGCATTCACCCCTCCACTTT
many | TRBJ2-7 | 15 | TRBV5-1 | TRBD1 | CASSLTGQSRDEQYF | TGCGCCAGCAGCTTGACGGGACAGTCAAGGGACGAGCAGTACTTC
few | TRBJ2-2 | 16 | TRBV10-3 | TRBD1 | CAISPAGTGGTGELFF | TGTGCCATCAGTCCGGCCGGGACAGGGGGCACCGGGGAGCTGTTTTTT
few | TRBJ1-1 | 16 | TRBV18 | NA | CASSPGLFGQDTEAFF | TGTGCCAGCTCACCTGGCCTGTTTGGGCAGGACACTGAAGCTTTCTTT
few | TRBJ2-1 | 17 | TRBV18 | NA | CASSPGTGVSSYNEQFF | TGTGCCAGCTCACCAGGGACGGGGGTTAGCTCCTACAATGAGCAGTTCTTC